This T cell receptor beta chain is from a study of cytomegalovirus exposure and HLA in healthy donors. Libraries were prepared by immunoSEQ multiplex PCR; TCRdb keeps only in-frame clonotypes and omits some of them. The table shows over 250,000 clones, with approximately 86% occurring only once. As concerns this clone: Its antigen is not identified.

The CDR3 has 17 amino acids. Germline V gene data show CDR1 as SNHLY and CDR2 as FYNNEI. The trim removed 3 bases at V and 6 bases at J, leaving 12 bases unmatched. Study-level results: The tendency of first-cohort TCR clusters to co-occur in the 120 validation repertoires was identified by a subsequent analysis.

The rearrangement joins TRBV2 to TRBJ2-1, with 9 bases aligning to TRBD1. Specimen: PBMCs. The source is a woman aged 18-29 years in good health and CMV-seronegative. This CDR3 is CASSEGRDRVVVNEQFF. DNA for the CDR3: TGTGCCAGCAGTGAGGGAAGGGACAGGGTAGTGGTCAATGAGCAGTTCTTC. Together with reference TRBV2 and TRBJ2-1, the CDR3 gives the full variable domain: EPEVTQTPSHQVTQMGQEVILRCVPISNHLYFYWYRQILGQKVEFLVSFYNNEISEKSEIFDDQFSVERPDGSNFTLKIRSTKLEDSAMYFCASSEGRDRVVVNEQFFGPGTRLTVL.